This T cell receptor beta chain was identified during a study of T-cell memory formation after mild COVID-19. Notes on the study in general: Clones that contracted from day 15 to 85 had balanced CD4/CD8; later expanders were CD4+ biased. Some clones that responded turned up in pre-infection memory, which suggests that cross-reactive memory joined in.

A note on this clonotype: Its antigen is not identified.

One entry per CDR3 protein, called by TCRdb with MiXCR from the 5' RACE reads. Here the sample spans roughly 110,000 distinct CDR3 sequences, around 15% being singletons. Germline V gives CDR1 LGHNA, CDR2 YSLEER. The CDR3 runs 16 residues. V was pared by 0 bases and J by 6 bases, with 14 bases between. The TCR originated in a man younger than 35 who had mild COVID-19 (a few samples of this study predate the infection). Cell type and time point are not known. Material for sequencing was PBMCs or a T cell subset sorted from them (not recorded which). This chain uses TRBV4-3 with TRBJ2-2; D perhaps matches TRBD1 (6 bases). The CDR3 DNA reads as TGCGCCAGCAGCCAAGATCTAACAGGGCTGGCCGGGGAGCTGTTTTTT. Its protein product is CASSQDLTGLAGELFF.